These 31 T cell receptor beta chains were all obtained from the same sample, sequenced in a study of preoperative IRX-2 immunotherapy in early breast cancer. The treatment is: preoperative locoregional IRX-2 cytokine immunotherapy. Only in-frame clones appear in the TCRdb table, and some are missing; sequencing was by immunoSEQ multiplex PCR. The sample has 39,000 or so clones; roughly 80% are singletons. The sequenced sample was tumor tissue, obtained after IRX-2 immunotherapy. The receptors were gathered from a human donor with breast cancer.

The chain carries TRBV6-8 and TRBJ2-5, with a tentative D call TRBD1 (6 bases). In germline, CDR1 is MNHGY, CDR2 SAAAGT. Trimming removed 6 bases at V and 6 bases at J, with 17 bases between. This CDR3 region has 14 residues. CDR3 bases: TGTGCCAGCAGGACAGGTTTTTCTACCAAGACCCAGTACTTC. Protein: CASRTGFSTKTQYF.

This chain joins TRBV19 and TRBJ1-2; D might be TRBD1 (5 bases). The ends were cut back, 3 bases at V and 8 bases at J, with 10 bases in the middle. This CDR3 has 12 amino acids. Looked up from germline, CDR1 is LNHDA and CDR2 is SQIVND (reference sequence). The CDR3 region has the DNA TGTGCCAGTAGTATGAGGGGCTTCGGCTACACCTTC. It is translated as CASSMRGFGYTF.

This clone was recorded only once. The chain's CDR3 is CASSYGKSSEQFF. The CDR3 region has the DNA TGTGCCAGCAGTTATGGAAAGAGTAGTGAGCAGTTCTTC. The chain carries TRBV6-8 and TRBJ2-1; no definite D call. The CDR3 runs 13 residues. V was shortened by 3 bases and J by 9 bases, with 12 bases between the two germline ends. Germline loops: CDR1 MNHGY, CDR2 SAAAGT.

V is TRBV11-3 and J is TRBJ2-1, with 8 bases that match TRBD2. This CDR3 comprises 18 residues. CDR1 and CDR2 from the germline V gene are SGHNT and YENEEA. V dropped 3 bases and J dropped 8; count of bases not matched to a gene: 18. The CDR3 DNA reads as TGTGCCAGCAGCTTGGGGGGAACAGCGGGAGTAATGTTGGATGAGCAGTTCTTC. This encodes CASSLGGTAGVMLDEQFF.

This chain connects TRBV19 to TRBJ1-2, with D hard to call. Per the germline V gene, CDR1 is LNHDA and CDR2 is SQIVND (reference sequence). The CDR3 consists of 12 residues. Trimming cost V 4 bases and J 7 bases, with 10 bases left between them. CDR3 sequence reads: CASSTQTGGYTF. The CDR3 DNA reads TGTGCCAGTAGTACTCAGACTGGTGGCTACACCTTC. Variable domain in full (rest from reference TRBV19 and TRBJ1-2): DGGITQSPKYLFRKEGQNVTLSCEQNLNHDAMYWYRQDPGQGLRLIYYSQIVNDFQKGDIAEGYSVSREKKESFPLTVTSAQKNPTAFYLCASSTQTGGYTFGSGTRLTVV.

The rearrangement uses TRBV7-7 and TRBJ2-3, with 7 bases aligning to TRBD1. Germline V gene lookup returns CDR1 SSHAT and CDR2 FNYEAQ (reference sequence). The CDR3 has 14 residues. V lost 6 bases and J lost 4; bases outside the gene matches: 7. The CDR3 loop reads CASSYRQGPDTQYF. The CDR3, as DNA: TGTGCCAGCAGTTACCGACAGGGCCCAGATACGCAGTATTTT.

This chain joins TRBV11-3 and TRBJ1-4; 7 bases match TRBD1. Germline loops: CDR1 SGHNT, CDR2 YENEEA. The V and J ends lost 5 bases and 8 bases, in that order; junction bases with no gene match: 14. The CDR3 extends over 16 amino acids. The CDR3 here is CASSPSGGGRVEKLFF. For the CDR3, the DNA is TGTGCCAGCAGCCCATCCGGAGGGGGCAGGGTGGAAAAACTGTTTTTT.

This clone was observed a few times. The V and J genes are TRBV15 and TRBJ2-5; D possibly corresponds to TRBD1 (5 bases). The CDR3 is 15 amino acids. CDR1 and CDR2 (germline): LNHNV, YYDKDF (reference sequence). Deletions cut 0 bases from V and 0 bases from J, with 8 bases between. The CDR3, as DNA: TGTGCCACCAGCAGAGATCCAGGGTACCAAGAGACCCAGTACTTC. Translating it yields CATSRDPGYQETQYF.

This clone was detected once. The rearrangement links TRBV29-1 to TRBJ1-3; D perhaps matches TRBD1 (5 bases). The length of the CDR3 is 13 residues. V lost 0 bases and J 7 bases, leaving 10 bases between the germline ends. The V gene's germline CDR1 is SQVTM and CDR2 ANQGSEA. In DNA, the CDR3 is TGCAGCGTTGAAGACCAGGGAAGGAACACCATATATTTT. Translated: CSVEDQGRNTIYF.

The CDR3 spells CASGLGLRTEAFF. The DNA for the CDR3 is TGTGCTAGTGGTTTAGGGTTACGCACTGAAGCTTTCTTT. V and J are TRBV12-5 and TRBJ1-1; D gene unclear. CDR1 and CDR2 from the germline V gene are LGHNT and FRNRAP. V was cut by 3 bases and J by 4 bases, with 9 bases left in between. The CDR3 runs to 13 residues.

V usage is TRBV10-3 and J usage is TRBJ1-2; unclear D gene. Germline CDR1 reads ENHRY; CDR2 reads SYGVKD. Trimming stripped 1 base from V and 1 base from J, with 7 bases between. CDR3 size: 14 residues. This CDR3 reads CAISEFRHNYGYTF. The DNA of the CDR3 is TGTGCCATCAGTGAGTTTCGACATAACTATGGCTACACCTTC.

The chain combines TRBV19 with TRBJ2-7; TRBD1 aligns across 9 bases. J lost 6 bases, V lost 3 bases, and 9 bases had no gene match. Per germline, CDR1 LNHDA and CDR2 SQIVND (reference sequence). This CDR3 is built from 15 residues. As DNA, the CDR3 is TGTGCCAGTAGTATTGCGGGGACAGGGCCGGGCGAGCAGTACTTC. It encodes CASSIAGTGPGEQYF.

The V call is TRBV7-1, the J call TRBJ1-2, with no clear D. TRBV7-1 is designated an ORF whose function remains uncertain. The CDR3 runs to 15 residues. Trimming took off 4 bases at V and 2 bases at J, with 14 bases between the two ends. The CDR3 nucleotides are TGTGCCAGCAGCTTGGACCCTGACAAGAACTATGGCTACACCTTC. Its protein product is CASSLDPDKNYGYTF.

This clone was found a few times. The rearrangement uses TRBV28 and TRBJ1-4; D gene ambiguous. From germline, CDR1 is MDHEN and CDR2 SYDVKM. Trimming left V 8 bases short and J 6 bases short, with 16 bases between. The CDR3 length is 14 residues. CDR3 sequence reads: CASAYAGGYEKLFF. CDR3 sequence (DNA): TGTGCCAGCGCCTATGCTGGTGGATATGAAAAACTGTTTTTT.

This clone occurred once. CDR3 DNA sequence: TGTGCCAGCAGTTACTCAAATAGCAATCAGCCCCAGCATTTT. It yields the protein CASSYSNSNQPQHF. V and J are TRBV6-8 and TRBJ1-5, with D unresolved. CDR3 length equals 14 residues. Germline CDR1 MNHGY, CDR2 SAAAGT. V was clipped by 0 bases and J by 0 bases, with 3 bases between them.

The chain uses TRBV5-1 and TRBJ2-5; D unresolved. Deletions cut 4 bases from V and 5 bases from J, with 18 bases between. This CDR3 is 15 amino acids long. Germline loops: CDR1 SGHRS, CDR2 YFSETQ. The CDR3 DNA reads TGCGCCAGCAGCCAAGAAACCCGACTGAGTGAGACCCAGTACTTC. This translates into CASSQETRLSETQYF.

The chain uses TRBV12-5 and TRBJ1-4; TRBD1 matches at 7 bases. The J segment lost 4 bases and the V segment lost 4 bases, leaving 6 bases of the junction unmatched. Germline V gives CDR1 LGHNT, CDR2 FRNRAP. The CDR3 length is 15 residues. CDR3 residues: CASGSGTADNEKLFF. CDR3 sequence (DNA): TGTGCTAGTGGTTCGGGGACAGCAGATAATGAAAAACTGTTTTTT.

This chain joins TRBV12-5 and TRBJ2-2; a possible D gene is TRBD1 (6 bases). The CDR3 is 15 residues long. The V and J ends lost 6 bases and 5 bases respectively, with 16 bases between them. Germline-derived CDR1 and CDR2 are LGHNT and FRNRAP. CDR3 sequence (DNA): TGTGCTAGTGGAAAAGGACTGAGGGGGACCGGGGAGCTGTTTTTT. Residues: CASGKGLRGTGELFF.

The CDR3 DNA reads TGTGCCAGCAGTTCCCTCTCTGGGGCCAACGTCCTGACTTTC. Protein product: CASSSLSGANVLTF. The chain uses TRBV6-8 and TRBJ2-6; D gene unclear. CDR1 is MNHGY, CDR2 SAAAGT, per germline. Trimming shortened V by 4 bases and J by 0 bases, and 4 bases separated the two germline ends. The CDR3 loop spans 14 amino acids.

The CDR3 coding sequence is TGTGCCAGTAGCGAAGGGGGAACCGGGGCCAACGTCCTGACTTTC. Protein product: CASSEGGTGANVLTF. The chain uses TRBV19 and TRBJ2-6, with D possibly matching TRBD1 (6 bases). The CDR3 covers 15 residues. V lost 6 bases, J lost 4 bases, and 13 bases lay in between. Germline V lookup: CDR1 LNHDA, CDR2 SQIVND (reference sequence).

The V call is TRBV5-1, the J call TRBJ2-7; D uncertain. The CDR3 extends over 14 amino acids. Trimming removed 0 bases at V and 3 bases at J, with 10 bases between. CDR1 and CDR2 (germline): SGHRS, YFSETQ. Here the CDR3 DNA reads TGCGCCAGCAGCTTGGGGCCGATGGGCTACGAGCAGTACTTC. Translating it yields CASSLGPMGYEQYF.

This chain uses TRBV1 with TRBJ1-6; the table names TRBD1, a call not compared with the DNA. TRBV1 has pseudogene status. The CDR3 sequence is 18 residues long. CDR3 sequence reads: CASSQLQPKAGNNSPLHF. CDR3 nucleotides: TGCGCCAGCAGCCAACTACAACCCAAGGCAGGCAATAATTCACCCCTCCACTTT.

Written as DNA, the CDR3 is TGTGCTAGTGGTCCTGAACCTATGGGGGAGACCCAGTACTTC. Its protein is CASGPEPMGETQYF. The chain uses TRBV12-5 and TRBJ2-5; D is ambiguous. The CDR3 extends over 14 amino acids. The ends were cut back, 5 bases at V and 5 bases at J, with 15 bases in the middle. CDR1 is LGHNT, CDR2 FRNRAP, per germline.

The J gene is TRBJ1-3, the V gene TRBV6-1; D gene ambiguous. This CDR3 has 15 residues. V gave up 0 bases and J gave up 4 bases, with 10 bases separating them. The V gene's germline CDR1 is MNHNS and CDR2 SASEGT. The CDR3 here is CASSEASEKGNTIYF. CDR3 coding DNA: TGTGCCAGCAGTGAAGCTAGCGAAAAGGGAAACACCATATATTTT.

The chain links TRBV28 to TRBJ2-7; TRBD1 aligns across 10 bases. Germline V gene data show CDR1 as MDHEN and CDR2 as SYDVKM. V shed 7 bases and J 2 bases; nucleotides not matched to a gene: 5. CDR3 length equals 14 residues. CDR3 sequence (DNA): TGTGCCAGCAACCCGACAGGGGGCCCCTACGAGCAGTACTTC. This gives the protein CASNPTGGPYEQYF.

This clone was counted once. The rearrangement uses TRBV7-4 and TRBJ2-5; D gene uncertain. V lost 6 bases and J 8 bases, leaving 16 bases between the germline ends. CDR3 length equals 13 residues. CDR1 and CDR2 from the germline V gene are SGHVT and SQSDAQ. CDR3: CASSTPDKRTQYF. Here the CDR3 DNA reads TGTGCCAGCAGTACCCCAGATAAGAGAACCCAGTACTTC.

The chain recombines TRBV11-3 with TRBJ2-7; TRBD1 matches 8 bases. With 5 bases clipped from V and 2 bases from J, the junction kept 5 bases outside the gene matches. The CDR3 length is 14 residues. Germline assignment: CDR1 SGHNT and CDR2 YENEEA. Written as DNA, the CDR3 is TGTGCCAGCAGCCCACAGGGACAGGCCTACGAGCAGTACTTC. Residues: CASSPQGQAYEQYF.

The chain is built from TRBV6-8 and TRBJ2-1; D uncertain. The CDR3 extends over 16 amino acids. Trimming pared 2 bases from V and 7 bases from J, leaving 18 bases between. In germline, CDR1 is MNHGY, CDR2 SAAAGT. CDR3 sequence reads: CASSYDQLPNGNEQFF. The CDR3 DNA is TGTGCCAGCAGTTACGACCAGCTCCCCAACGGTAATGAGCAGTTCTTC.

This clone has more than one count but fewer than ten. CDR3 DNA sequence: TGTGCCTGGCAGGGTACCTACAATGAGCAGTTCTTC. It specifies CAWQGTYNEQFF. The chain carries TRBV30 and TRBJ2-1; possible D gene TRBD1, 5 bases. In germline, CDR1 is GTSNPN, CDR2 SVGIG (reference sequence). Trimming removed 5 bases from V and 2 bases from J, with 7 bases in between. The CDR3 totals 12 residues.

This clone appeared a few times. The genes are TRBV11-1 and TRBJ2-3; D may correspond to TRBD1 or TRBD2 (5 bases each). The CDR3 is made up of 15 amino acids. Trimming stripped 5 bases from V and 6 bases from J, with 18 bases between. Germline V lookup: CDR1 SGHAT, CDR2 FQDESV (reference sequence). The CDR3 DNA follows: TGTGCCAGCAGCCAGGCAGGGACGGGCAGGGATACGCAGTATTTT. Translation: CASSQAGTGRDTQYF.

The chain links TRBV18 to TRBJ1-5; 7 bases line up with TRBD1. CDR1 is KGHSH, CDR2 LQKENI, per germline. The CDR3 is made up of 16 amino acids. V dropped 1 base and J dropped 4; count of bases not matched to a gene: 7. The CDR3 protein is CASSPRDRDGNQPQHF. CDR3 nucleotides: TGTGCCAGCTCACCACGTGACAGGGATGGAAATCAGCCCCAGCATTTT.